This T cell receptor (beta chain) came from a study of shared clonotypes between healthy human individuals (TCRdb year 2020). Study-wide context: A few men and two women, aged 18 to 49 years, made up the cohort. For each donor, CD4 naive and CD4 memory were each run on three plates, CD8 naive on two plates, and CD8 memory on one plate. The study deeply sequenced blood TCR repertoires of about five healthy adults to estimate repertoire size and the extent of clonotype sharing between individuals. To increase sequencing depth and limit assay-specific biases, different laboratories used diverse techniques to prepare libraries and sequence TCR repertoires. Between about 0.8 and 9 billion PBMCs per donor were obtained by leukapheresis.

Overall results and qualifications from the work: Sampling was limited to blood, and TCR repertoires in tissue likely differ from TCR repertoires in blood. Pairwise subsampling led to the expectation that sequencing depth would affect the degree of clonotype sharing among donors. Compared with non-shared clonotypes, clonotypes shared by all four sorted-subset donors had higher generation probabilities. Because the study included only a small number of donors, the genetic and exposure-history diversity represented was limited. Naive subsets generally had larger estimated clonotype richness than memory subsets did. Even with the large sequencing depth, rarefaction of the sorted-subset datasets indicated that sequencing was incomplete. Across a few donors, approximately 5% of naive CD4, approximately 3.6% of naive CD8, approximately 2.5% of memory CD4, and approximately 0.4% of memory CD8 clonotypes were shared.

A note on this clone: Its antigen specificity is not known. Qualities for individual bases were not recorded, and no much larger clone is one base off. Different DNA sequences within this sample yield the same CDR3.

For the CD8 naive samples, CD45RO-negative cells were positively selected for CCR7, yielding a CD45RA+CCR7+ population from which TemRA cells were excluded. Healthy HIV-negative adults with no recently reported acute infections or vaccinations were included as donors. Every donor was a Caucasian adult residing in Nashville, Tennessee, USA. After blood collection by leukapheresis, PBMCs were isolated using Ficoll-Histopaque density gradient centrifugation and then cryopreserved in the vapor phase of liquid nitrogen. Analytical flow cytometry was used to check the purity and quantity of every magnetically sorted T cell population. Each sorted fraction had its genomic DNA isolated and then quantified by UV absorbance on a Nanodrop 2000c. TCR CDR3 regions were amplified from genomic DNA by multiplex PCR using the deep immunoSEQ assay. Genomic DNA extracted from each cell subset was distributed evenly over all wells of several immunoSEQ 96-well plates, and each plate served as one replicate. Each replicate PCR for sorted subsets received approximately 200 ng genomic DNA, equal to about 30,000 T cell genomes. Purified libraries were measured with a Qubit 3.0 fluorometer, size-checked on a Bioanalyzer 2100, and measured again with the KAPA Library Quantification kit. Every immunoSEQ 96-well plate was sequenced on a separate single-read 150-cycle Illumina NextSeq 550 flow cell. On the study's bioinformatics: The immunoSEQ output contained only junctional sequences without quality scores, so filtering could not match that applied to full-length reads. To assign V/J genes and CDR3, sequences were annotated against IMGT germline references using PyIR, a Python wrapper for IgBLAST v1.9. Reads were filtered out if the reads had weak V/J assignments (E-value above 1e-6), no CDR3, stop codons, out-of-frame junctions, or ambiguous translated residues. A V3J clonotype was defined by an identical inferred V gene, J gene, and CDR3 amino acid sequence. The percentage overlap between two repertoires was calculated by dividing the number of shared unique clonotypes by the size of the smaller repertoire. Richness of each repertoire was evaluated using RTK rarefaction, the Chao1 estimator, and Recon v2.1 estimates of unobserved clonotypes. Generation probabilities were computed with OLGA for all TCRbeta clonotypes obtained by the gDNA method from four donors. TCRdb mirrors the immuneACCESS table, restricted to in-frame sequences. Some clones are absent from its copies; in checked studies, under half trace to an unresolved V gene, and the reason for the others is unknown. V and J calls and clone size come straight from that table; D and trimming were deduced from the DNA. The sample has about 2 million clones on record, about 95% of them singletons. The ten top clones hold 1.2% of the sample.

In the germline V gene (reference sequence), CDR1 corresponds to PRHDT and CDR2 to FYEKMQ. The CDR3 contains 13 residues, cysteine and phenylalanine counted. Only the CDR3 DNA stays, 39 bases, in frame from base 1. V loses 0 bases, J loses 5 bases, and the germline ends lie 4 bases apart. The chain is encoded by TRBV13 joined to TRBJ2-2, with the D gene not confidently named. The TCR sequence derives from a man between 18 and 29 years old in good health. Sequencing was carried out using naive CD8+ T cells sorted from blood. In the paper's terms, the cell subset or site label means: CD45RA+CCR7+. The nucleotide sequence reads TGTGCCAGCAGCTTAGGTGGGACCGGGGAGCTGTTTTTT. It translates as CASSLGGTGELFF.